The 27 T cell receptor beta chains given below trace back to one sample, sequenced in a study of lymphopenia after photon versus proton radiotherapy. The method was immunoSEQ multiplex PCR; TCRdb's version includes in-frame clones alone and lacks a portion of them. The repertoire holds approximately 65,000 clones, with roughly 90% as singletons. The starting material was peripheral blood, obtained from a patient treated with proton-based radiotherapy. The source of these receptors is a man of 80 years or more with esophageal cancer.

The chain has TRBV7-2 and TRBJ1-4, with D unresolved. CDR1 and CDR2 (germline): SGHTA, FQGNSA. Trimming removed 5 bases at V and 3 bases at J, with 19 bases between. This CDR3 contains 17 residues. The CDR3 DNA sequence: TGTGCCAGCAGCCCTGAGCGGGGTTCCCTTTCTAATGAAAAACTGTTTTTT. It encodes CASSPERGSLSNEKLFF. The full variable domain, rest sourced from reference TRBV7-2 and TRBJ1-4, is GAGVSQSPSNKVTEKGKDVELRCDPISGHTALYWYRQSLGQGLEFLIYFQGNSAPDKSGLPSDRFSAERTGGSVSTLTIQRTQQEDSAVYLCASSPERGSLSNEKLFFGSGTQLSVL.

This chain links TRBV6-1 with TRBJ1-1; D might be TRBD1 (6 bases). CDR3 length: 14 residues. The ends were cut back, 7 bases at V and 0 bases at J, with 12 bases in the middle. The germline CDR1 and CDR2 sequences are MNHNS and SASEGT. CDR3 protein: CASIRRGLNTEAFF. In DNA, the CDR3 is TGTGCCAGCATTAGGAGGGGGTTGAACACTGAAGCTTTCTTT.

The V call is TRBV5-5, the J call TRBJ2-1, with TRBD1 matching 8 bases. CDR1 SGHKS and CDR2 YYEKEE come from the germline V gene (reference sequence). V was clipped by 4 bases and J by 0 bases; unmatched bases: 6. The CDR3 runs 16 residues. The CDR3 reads CASSNLDRGSYNEQFF. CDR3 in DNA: TGTGCCAGCAGCAACCTTGACAGGGGCTCCTACAATGAGCAGTTCTTC.

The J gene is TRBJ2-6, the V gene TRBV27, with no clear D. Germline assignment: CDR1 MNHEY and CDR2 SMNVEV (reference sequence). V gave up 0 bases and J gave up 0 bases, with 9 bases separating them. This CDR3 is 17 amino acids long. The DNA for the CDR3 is TGTGCCAGCAGTTTATCGCCTCACTCCTCTGGGGCCAACGTCCTGACTTTC. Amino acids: CASSLSPHSSGANVLTF.

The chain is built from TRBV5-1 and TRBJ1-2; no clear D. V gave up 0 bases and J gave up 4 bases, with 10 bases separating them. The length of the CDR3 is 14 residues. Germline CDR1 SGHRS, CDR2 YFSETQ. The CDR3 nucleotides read TGCGCCAGCAGCTTGGTAGGGTCGGGCTATGGCTACACCTTC. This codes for CASSLVGSGYGYTF.

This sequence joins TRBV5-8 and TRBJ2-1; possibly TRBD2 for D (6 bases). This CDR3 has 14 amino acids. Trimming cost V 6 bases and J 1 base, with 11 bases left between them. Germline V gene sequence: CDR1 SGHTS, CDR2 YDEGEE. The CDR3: CASTWRGSYNEQFF. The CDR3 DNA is TGTGCCAGCACTTGGAGGGGATCCTACAATGAGCAGTTCTTC. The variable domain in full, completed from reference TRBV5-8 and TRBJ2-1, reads EAGVTQSPTHLIKTRGQQATLRCSPISGHTSVYWYQQALGLGLQFLLWYDEGEERNRGNFPPRFSGRQFPNYSSELNVNALELEDSALYLCASTWRGSYNEQFFGPGTRLTVL.

CDR3 sequence reads: CATSRDPGYGYTF. Written as DNA, the CDR3 is TGTGCCACCAGCAGAGATCCGGGTTATGGCTACACCTTC. The chain is built from TRBV15 and TRBJ1-2; D is unclear. CDR3 length: 13 residues. Germline V CDR1 and CDR2: LNHNV, YYDKDF (reference sequence). With 0 bases removed from V and 5 bases from J, the gap between germline ends came to 7 bases.

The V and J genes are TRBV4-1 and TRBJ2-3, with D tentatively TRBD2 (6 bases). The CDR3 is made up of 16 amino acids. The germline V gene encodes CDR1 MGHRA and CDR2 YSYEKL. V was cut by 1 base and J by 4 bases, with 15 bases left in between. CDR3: CASSQASGWTADTQYF. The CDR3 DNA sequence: TGCGCCAGCAGCCAAGCCAGCGGGTGGACGGCAGATACGCAGTATTTT.

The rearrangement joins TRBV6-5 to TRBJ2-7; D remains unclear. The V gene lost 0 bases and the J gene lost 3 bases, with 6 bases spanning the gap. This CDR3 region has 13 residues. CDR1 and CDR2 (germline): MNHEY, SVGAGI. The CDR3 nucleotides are TGTGCCAGCAGTTACTCGTCACACTACGAGCAGTACTTC. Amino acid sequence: CASSYSSHYEQYF.

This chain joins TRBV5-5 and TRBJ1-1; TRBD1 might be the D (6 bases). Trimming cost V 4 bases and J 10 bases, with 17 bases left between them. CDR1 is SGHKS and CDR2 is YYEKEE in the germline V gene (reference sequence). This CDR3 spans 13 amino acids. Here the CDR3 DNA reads TGTGCCAGCAGCCCCGACGGGGGCCTTGGAGCTTTCTTT. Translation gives CASSPDGGLGAFF.

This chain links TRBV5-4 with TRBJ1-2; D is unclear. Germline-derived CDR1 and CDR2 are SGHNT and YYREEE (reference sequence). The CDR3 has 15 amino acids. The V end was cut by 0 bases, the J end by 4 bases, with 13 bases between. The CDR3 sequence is CASSLEPTASYGYTF. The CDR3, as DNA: TGTGCCAGCAGCTTGGAACCTACAGCATCCTATGGCTACACCTTC.

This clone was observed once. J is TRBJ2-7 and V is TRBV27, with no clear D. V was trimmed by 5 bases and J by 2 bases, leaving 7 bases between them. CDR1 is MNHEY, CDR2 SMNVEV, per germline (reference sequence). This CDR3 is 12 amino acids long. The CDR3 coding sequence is TGTGCCAGCAGTCCTACCCCCTACGAGCAGTACTTC. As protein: CASSPTPYEQYF.

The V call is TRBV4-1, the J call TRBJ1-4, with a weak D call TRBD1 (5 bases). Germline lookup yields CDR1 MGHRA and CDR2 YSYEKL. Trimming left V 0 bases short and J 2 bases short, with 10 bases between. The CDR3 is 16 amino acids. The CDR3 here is CASSQDLTATNEKLFF. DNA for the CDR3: TGCGCCAGCAGCCAAGATCTGACAGCTACTAATGAAAAACTGTTTTTT.

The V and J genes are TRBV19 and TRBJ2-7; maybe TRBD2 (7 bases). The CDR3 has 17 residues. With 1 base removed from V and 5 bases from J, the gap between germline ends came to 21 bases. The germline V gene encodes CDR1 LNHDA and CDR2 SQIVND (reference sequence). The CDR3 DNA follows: TGTGCCAGTAGTATAGGGGTCCGGGGGGCAAGGGCCGACGAGCAGTACTTC. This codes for CASSIGVRGARADEQYF. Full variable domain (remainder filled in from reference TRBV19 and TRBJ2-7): DGGITQSPKYLFRKEGQNVTLSCEQNLNHDAMYWYRQDPGQGLRLIYYSQIVNDFQKGDIAEGYSVSREKKESFPLTVTSAQKNPTAFYLCASSIGVRGARADEQYFGPGTRLTVT.

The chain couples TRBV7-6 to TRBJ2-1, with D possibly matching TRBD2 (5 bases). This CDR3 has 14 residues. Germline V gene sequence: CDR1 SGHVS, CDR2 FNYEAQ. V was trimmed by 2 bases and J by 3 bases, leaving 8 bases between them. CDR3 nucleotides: TGTGCCAGCAGCTTATCCGGGGTCTACAATGAGCAGTTCTTC. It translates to CASSLSGVYNEQFF.

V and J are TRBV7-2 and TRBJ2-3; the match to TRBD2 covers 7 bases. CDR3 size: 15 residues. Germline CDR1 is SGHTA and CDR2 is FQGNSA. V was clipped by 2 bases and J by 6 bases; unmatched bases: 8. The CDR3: CASSLRRREGDTQYF. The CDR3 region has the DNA TGTGCCAGCAGCTTAAGGCGCAGGGAGGGGGATACGCAGTATTTT.

CDR3 protein: CASSPRAGTGFLEQYF. CDR3 nucleotide sequence: TGTGCCAGCAGCCCTCGGGCCGGGACAGGGTTCCTCGAGCAGTACTTC. The chain uses TRBV7-8 and TRBJ2-7; 9 bases are shared with TRBD1. The CDR3 length is 16 residues. Unmatched junction bases numbered 14, after V lost 5 bases and J lost 6 bases. Germline assignment: CDR1 SGHVS and CDR2 FQNEAQ.

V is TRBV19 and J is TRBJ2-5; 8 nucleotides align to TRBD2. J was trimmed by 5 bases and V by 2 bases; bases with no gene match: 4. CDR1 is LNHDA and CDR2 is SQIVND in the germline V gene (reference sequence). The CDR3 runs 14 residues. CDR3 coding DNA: TGTGCCAGTAGTATAATGGCGGGGGGCGAGACCCAGTACTTC. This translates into CASSIMAGGETQYF.

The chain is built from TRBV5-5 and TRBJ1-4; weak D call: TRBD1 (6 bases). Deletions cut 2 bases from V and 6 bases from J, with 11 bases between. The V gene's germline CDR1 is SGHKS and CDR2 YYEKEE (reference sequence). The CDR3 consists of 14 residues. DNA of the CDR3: TGTGCCAGCAGCTTAGTCGGGGGGCATGAAAAACTGTTTTTT. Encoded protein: CASSLVGGHEKLFF.

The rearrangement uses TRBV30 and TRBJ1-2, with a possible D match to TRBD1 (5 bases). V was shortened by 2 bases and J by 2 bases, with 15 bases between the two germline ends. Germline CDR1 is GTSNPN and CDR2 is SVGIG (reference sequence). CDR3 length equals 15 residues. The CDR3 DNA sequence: TGTGCCTGGAGTCCCCAGGGAAGGGACAACTATGGCTACACCTTC. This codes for CAWSPQGRDNYGYTF.

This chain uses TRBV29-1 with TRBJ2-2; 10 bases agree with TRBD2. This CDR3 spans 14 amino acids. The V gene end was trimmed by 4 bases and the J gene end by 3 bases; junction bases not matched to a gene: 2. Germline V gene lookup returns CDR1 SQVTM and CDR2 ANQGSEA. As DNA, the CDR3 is TGCAGCGTTGGACTAGCGGGTCACACCGGGGAGCTGTTTTTT. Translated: CSVGLAGHTGELFF.

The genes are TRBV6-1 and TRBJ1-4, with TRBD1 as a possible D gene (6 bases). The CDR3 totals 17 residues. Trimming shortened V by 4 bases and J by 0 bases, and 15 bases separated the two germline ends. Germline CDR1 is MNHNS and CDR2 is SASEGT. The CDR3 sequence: CASSGGLRGATNEKLFF. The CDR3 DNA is TGTGCCAGCAGTGGGGGGCTTCGGGGTGCAACTAATGAAAAACTGTTTTTT.

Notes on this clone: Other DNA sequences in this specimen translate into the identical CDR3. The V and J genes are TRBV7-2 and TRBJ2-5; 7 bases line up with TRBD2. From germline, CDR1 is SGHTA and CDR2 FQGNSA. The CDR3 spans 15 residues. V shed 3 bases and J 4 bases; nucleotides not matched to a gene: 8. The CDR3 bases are TGTGCCAGCAGCTTCCAGCGGGGTGGGGGAGAGACCCAGTACTTC. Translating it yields CASSFQRGGGETQYF.

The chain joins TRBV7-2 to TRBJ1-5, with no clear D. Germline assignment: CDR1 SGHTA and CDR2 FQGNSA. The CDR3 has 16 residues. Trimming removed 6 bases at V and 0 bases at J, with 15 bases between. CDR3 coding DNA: TGTGCCAGCAGGGAACTTGGAGGGTATAGCAATCAGCCCCAGCATTTT. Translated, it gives CASRELGGYSNQPQHF.

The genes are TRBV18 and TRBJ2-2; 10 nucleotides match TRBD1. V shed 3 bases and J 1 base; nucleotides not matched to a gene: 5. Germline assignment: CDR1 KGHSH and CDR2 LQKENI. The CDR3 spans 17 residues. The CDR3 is CASSPLGTGVNTGELFF. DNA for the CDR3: TGTGCCAGCTCACCTCTAGGGACAGGGGTGAACACCGGGGAGCTGTTTTTT. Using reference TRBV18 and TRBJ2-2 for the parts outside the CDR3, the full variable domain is NAGVMQNPRHLVRRRGQEARLRCSPMKGHSHVYWYRQLPEEGLKFMVYLQKENIIDESGMPKERFSAEFPKEGPSILRIQQVVRGDSAAYFCASSPLGTGVNTGELFFGEGSRLTVL.

CDR3 nucleotide sequence: TGTGCCAGCAGACGTAGGACAGGGGGGAACACTGAAGCTTTCTTT. It specifies CASRRRTGGNTEAFF. This chain connects TRBV6-5 to TRBJ1-1, with 10 bases lining up with TRBD1. CDR3 length: 15 residues. Trimming at V came to 6 bases and at J to 1 base, leaving 5 bases not matched to a gene. Germline lookup yields CDR1 MNHEY and CDR2 SVGAGI.

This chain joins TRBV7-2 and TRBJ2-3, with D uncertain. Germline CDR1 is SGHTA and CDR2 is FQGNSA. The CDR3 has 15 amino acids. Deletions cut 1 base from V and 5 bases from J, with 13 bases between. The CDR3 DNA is TGTGCCAGCAGCTTAGAGGCGAGGACCCTAGATACGCAGTATTTT. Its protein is CASSLEARTLDTQYF. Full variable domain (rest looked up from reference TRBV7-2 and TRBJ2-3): GAGVSQSPSNKVTEKGKDVELRCDPISGHTALYWYRQSLGQGLEFLIYFQGNSAPDKSGLPSDRFSAERTGGSVSTLTIQRTQQEDSAVYLCASSLEARTLDTQYFGPGTRLTVL.